This T cell receptor (beta chain) was found in a study of blood T cells in healthy people across ages. The use of a sample-barcoded 5' primer and a J-beta primer mix characterized a second PCR of about 7 to 12 cycles. TCRdb re-called the 5' RACE reads with MiXCR, one entry per CDR3 protein. The sample comprises under 1,100,000 distinct CDR3 sequences, around 25% of which are singletons, and about 0.8% rests with the top ten. The CDR3 runs 18 residues. With V trimmed by 0 bases and J by 4 bases, 12 bases remained unmatched. Germline V gene data show CDR1 as MNHEY and CDR2 as SMNVEV (reference sequence). Study outcomes and limitations: Unsorted PBMCs ruled out conclusive naive versus antigen-experienced comparison.

About this clonotype itself: Its specificity is unknown.

This sample also appeared in a second study, on T cells of mothers and their children. That paper notes: Related mother-child pairs shared marginally more repertoire than unrelated pairs, though not significantly.

V gene TRBV27 combines with J gene TRBJ2-1; TRBD2 matches at 7 bases. This clonotype originated in a girl aged 2-10 years in good health. The sequenced material came from blood. CDR3 sequence reads: CASSLSPLADPPYNEQFF. CDR3 DNA sequence: TGTGCCAGCAGTTTATCCCCGCTAGCGGACCCCCCGTACAATGAGCAGTTCTTC.